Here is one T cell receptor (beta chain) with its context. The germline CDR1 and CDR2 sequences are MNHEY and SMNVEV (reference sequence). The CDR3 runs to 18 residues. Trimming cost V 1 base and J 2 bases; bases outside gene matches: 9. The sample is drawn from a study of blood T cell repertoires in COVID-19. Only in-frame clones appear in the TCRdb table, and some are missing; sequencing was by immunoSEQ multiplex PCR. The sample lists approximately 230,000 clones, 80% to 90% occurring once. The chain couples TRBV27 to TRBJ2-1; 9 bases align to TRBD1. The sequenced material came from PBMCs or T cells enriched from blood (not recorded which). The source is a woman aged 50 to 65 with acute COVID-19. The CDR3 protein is CASSLFGGGTGTYNEQFF. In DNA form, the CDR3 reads TGTGCCAGCAGTTTATTTGGTGGGGGGACAGGGACCTACAATGAGCAGTTCTTC.